This T cell receptor beta chain was recovered during a study of a mutant IDH1 vaccine in newly diagnosed glioma. Study in general: The study started vaccination 4-6 weeks after radiotherapy alone, or with temozolomide cycles. Treated patients, averaging roughly 40 years, were 62.5% male and approximately 38% female. Patients arrived already treated with radiotherapy, temozolomide, or both, most having had both.

Time point of the sample: week 11, during vaccination. Topical imiquimod was applied with each vaccine dose, which held 300 ug of mutant IDH1 20-mer peptide. TCRdb's copy holds only in-frame clones and misses some; the assay was immunoSEQ multiplex PCR. The sample holds about 64,000 clones, around 84% seen once. A remark on this clone: The antigen remains undetermined.

The CDR3 covers 13 residues. CDR1 is LGHNA and CDR2 is YSLEER in the germline V gene. V lost 3 bases, J lost 6 bases, and 2 bases stayed unmatched. This TCR derives from a woman between 45 and 65 years old with glioma. Sequenced material: PBMCs, taken from a glioma patient whose treatment included an IDH1 peptide vaccine. The rearrangement uses TRBV4-3 and TRBJ2-3, with 8 bases fitting TRBD2. DNA for the CDR3: TGCGCCAGCAGCCAGCGACTAGCGGATACGCAGTATTTT. Amino acid sequence: CASSQRLADTQYF.